This record looks at one TCR beta chain sequence and its context. Additional DNA sequences in this sample encode the identical CDR3. These data originate in a study of cytomegalovirus exposure and HLA in healthy donors. The CDR3 is made up of 14 amino acids. Trimming pared 6 bases from V and 0 bases from J, leaving 9 bases between. CDR1 LNHDA and CDR2 SQIVND come from the germline V gene (reference sequence). It was with 60 Vbeta and 13 Jbeta primers that the PCR ran. Sequenced by immunoSEQ multiplex PCR; TCRdb stores in-frame clones only, minus some. In total, the table holds some 200,000 clones. This TCR was sampled from a woman under 30 in good health and CMV-seropositive. Material for sequencing was PBMCs. V gene TRBV19 combines with J gene TRBJ1-3; D gene ambiguous. Here the CDR3 reads CASSTVSSGNTIYF. The CDR3 DNA is TGTGCCAGTAGCACCGTGAGCTCTGGAAACACCATATATTTT. The full variable domain, completed using reference TRBV19 and TRBJ1-3, is DGGITQSPKYLFRKEGQNVTLSCEQNLNHDAMYWYRQDPGQGLRLIYYSQIVNDFQKGDIAEGYSVSREKKESFPLTVTSAQKNPTAFYLCASSTVSSGNTIYFGEGSWLTVV.